This T cell receptor beta chain was obtained from a study of breast tumors, draining lymph nodes, adjacent tissues. V shed 10 bases, J shed 2 bases, and the junction held 8 bases outside the gene matches. CDR3 length: 16 amino acids. Germline V gene lookup returns CDR1 MDHEN and CDR2 SYDVKM. The lymph nodes were axillary draining lymph nodes from breast cancer patients. TCRdb fed the multiplex PCR reads into MiXCR, producing one record per CDR3 protein. The sample consists of some 230,000 distinct CDR3 sequences, less than 35% of them appearing once. The V and J genes are TRBV28 and TRBJ2-2, with 12 bases matching TRBD2. This receptor was taken from a female donor with breast cancer. Some clones in this sample may be carry-over from other donors' samples. Input material: axillary lymph node tissue. As DNA, the CDR3 is TGTGCCACCTTCTCTAGCGGGAGGGGCAACACCGGGGAGCTGTTTTTT. Amino acids: CATFSSGRGNTGELFF.